The clone carrying this TCR beta chain has a single count. What it recognizes is unknown. V lost 1 base, J lost 5 bases, and 5 bases stayed unmatched. The CDR3 is 16 residues long. The germline V gene has CDR1 LNHNV and CDR2 YYDKDF (reference sequence). The sample is drawn from a study of T cell responses to AZD1222 COVID-19 vaccine. Points from the study as a whole: White British people made up most donors, females outnumbered males, and clonal diversity was possibly underestimated.

The table came from immunoSEQ multiplex PCR; TCRdb's copy has only in-frame clones and leaves some out. The sample gives 130,000 to 150,000 clones, under 95% of which show up once; around 5.2% is in the top ten. The gene calls are TRBV15 and TRBJ2-5, with 12 bases aligning to TRBD2. This clonotype was obtained from an adult in good health. The sequenced sample was peripheral blood, obtained on day 0 of AZD1222 vaccination. CDR3 amino acids: CATSRGTSGVGETQYF. The CDR3 coding sequence is TGTGCCACCAGCAGAGGGACTAGCGGGGTAGGGGAGACCCAGTACTTC.